The rows below give T cell receptor beta chains drawn from one sample of a study of blood T cell repertoires in COVID-19. This table comes from immunoSEQ multiplex PCR, and its TCRdb copy is limited to in-frame clones, with some not included. The profile shows about 160,000 clones, approximately 79% of them singletons. The source material was PBMCs or T cells enriched from blood (not recorded which). These receptors originate from a man between 45 and 60 years old who had recovered from COVID-19. Both conserved end residues are part of each CDR3. D genes are given only for firm matches. Expanded clones get a size class; other rows say once, few or many, or leave the size out.

d_call j_call v_call clone_size cdr3_aa cdr3_nt
- TRBJ2-1 TRBV30 - CAWSVQDNEQFF TGTGCCTGGAGTGTTCAGGACAATGAGCAGTTCTTC
TRBD1 TRBJ1-1 TRBV13 few CASSLGGPTGGLNTEAFF TGTGCCAGCAGCTTAGGCGGCCCGACAGGGGGATTGAACACTGAAGCTTTCTTT
- TRBJ2-7 TRBV18 - CASSPPTGSYEQYF TGTGCCAGCTCACCACCTACAGGGTCCTACGAGCAGTACTTC
- TRBJ1-1 TRBV16 - CASSQRLRMEGTEAFF TGTGCCAGCAGCCAAAGGTTACGGATGGAGGGGACTGAAGCTTTCTTT
- TRBJ1-2 TRBV19 - CASSSPRDTDYGYTF TGTGCCAGTAGTTCGCCACGGGACACTGACTATGGCTACACCTTC
- TRBJ2-3 TRBV5-1 - CASSPGFGTDTQYF TGCGCCAGCTCCCCGGGGTTTGGCACAGATACGCAGTATTTT
- TRBJ1-1 TRBV5-5 - CASSFTSNTEAFF TGTGCCAGCAGCTTTACATCGAACACTGAAGCTTTCTTT
TRBD2 TRBJ2-2 TRBV19 - CASSIDLAGGGPNGELFF TGTGCCAGTAGTATAGATCTGGCGGGCGGGGGGCCTAACGGGGAGCTGTTTTTT
- TRBJ2-4 TRBV15 once CATSRQVAKNIQYF TGTGCCACCAGCAGACAGGTAGCCAAAAACATTCAGTACTTC
TRBD1 TRBJ2-5 TRBV11-2 - CASSLGTGTTKETQYF TGTGCCAGCAGCTTAGGGACAGGGACCACCAAAGAGACCCAGTACTTC
- TRBJ1-5 TRBV7-2 - CASRERQNQPQHF TGTGCCAGCCGAGAACGACAGAATCAGCCCCAGCATTTT
- TRBJ2-3 TRBV27 many CASSWNLGGGTDTQYF TGTGCCAGCAGTTGGAATCTGGGCGGGGGCACAGATACGCAGTATTTT
TRBD1 TRBJ1-3 TRBV7-2 - CASSLAGTASGNTIYF TGTGCCAGCAGCTTAGCAGGGACAGCCTCTGGAAACACCATATATTTT
- TRBJ2-1 TRBV5-5 - CASSFVLGSYNEQFF TGTGCCAGCAGCTTTGTTTTGGGCAGCTACAATGAGCAGTTCTTC
TRBD1 TRBJ2-3 TRBV19 once CATLDRWGTDTQYF TGTGCCACCTTGGACAGGTGGGGGACAGATACGCAGTATTTT
- TRBJ1-2 TRBV5-1 - CASSGRTEGTNYGYTF TGCGCCAGCAGCGGACGGACTGAAGGGACTAACTATGGCTACACCTTC
- TRBJ2-3 TRBV11-3 few CASSLAGASTDTQYF TGTGCCAGCAGCTTAGCCGGAGCCAGCACAGATACGCAGTATTTT
- TRBJ1-4 TRBV15 - CATSRGRGWEKLFF TGTGCCACCAGCAGAGGACGAGGTTGGGAAAAACTGTTTTTT
TRBD1 TRBJ1-2 TRBV5-4 once CASSSGTGPGYTF TGTGCCAGCAGCTCCGGGACAGGGCCCGGCTACACCTTC
- TRBJ1-1 TRBV2 - CASGLGVNTEAFF TGTGCCAGTGGATTAGGAGTAAACACTGAAGCTTTCTTT
TRBD2 TRBJ2-3 TRBV7-2 - CASSLDGTSGGSKYF TGTGCCAGCAGCTTAGACGGGACTAGCGGGGGGTCGAAGTATTTT